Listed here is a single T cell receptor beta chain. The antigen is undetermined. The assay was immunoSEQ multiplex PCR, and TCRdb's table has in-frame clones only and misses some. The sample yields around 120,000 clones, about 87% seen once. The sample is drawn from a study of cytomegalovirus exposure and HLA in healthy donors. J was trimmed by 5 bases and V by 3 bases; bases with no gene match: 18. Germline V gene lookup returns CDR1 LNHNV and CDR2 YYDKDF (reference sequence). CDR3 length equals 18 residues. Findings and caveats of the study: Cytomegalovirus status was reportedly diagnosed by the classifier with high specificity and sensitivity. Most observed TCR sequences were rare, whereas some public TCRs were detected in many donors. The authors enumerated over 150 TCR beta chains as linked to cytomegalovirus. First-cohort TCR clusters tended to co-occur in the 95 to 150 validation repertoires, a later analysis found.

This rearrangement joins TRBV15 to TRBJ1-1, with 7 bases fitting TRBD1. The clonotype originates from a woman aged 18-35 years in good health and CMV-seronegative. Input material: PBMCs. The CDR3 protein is CATSSGLQATGWRTEAFF. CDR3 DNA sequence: TGTGCCACCAGCAGCGGTTTACAAGCGACAGGGTGGAGGACTGAAGCTTTCTTT.